The source of this T cell receptor (beta chain) is a study of chemoradiotherapy in HPV16-positive cancers. Findings and limits, study-wide: Candidate HPV-specific clones and E7-related TCR motifs grew in tumor during treatment. For HPV16-positive patients, expanding HPV-responsive T cells associated with longer recurrence-free survival.

Concerning this clone itself: Its antigen is currently unknown.

V was clipped by 3 bases and J by 1 base, with 7 bases between them. The germline V gene has CDR1 SGHTA and CDR2 FQGNSA. This CDR3 has 14 residues. Repertoires were sampled repeatedly during chemoradiotherapy. Only in-frame clones appear in the TCRdb table, and some are missing; sequencing was by immunoSEQ multiplex PCR. The sample includes 25,000 to 30,000 clones, nearly 95% of them seen just once. This receptor was identified in a human donor with HPV-associated anogenital cancer. This specimen consisted of blood, obtained from a patient who underwent chemoradiotherapy. V is TRBV7-2 and J is TRBJ2-1; D is unclear. Here the CDR3 DNA reads TGTGCCAGCAGCTTCGGCCAATCCTACAATGAGCAGTTCTTC. It codes for CASSFGQSYNEQFF.